Listed below are T cell receptor beta chains from one sample, sequenced in a study of CD8 T cells in Susac syndrome. TCRdb re-analysed the immunoSEQ multiplex PCR reads in MiXCR, keeping a single row per CDR3 protein. This repertoire shows about 130,000 distinct CDR3 sequences, about 96% found once; its top ten account for over 0.1%. Material for sequencing was CD4+ T cells from PBMCs. The receptor source for this set is a human donor in good health. The CDR3 runs from the conserved cysteine through the conserved F or W. Each record gives: D gene, V gene, clone size, CDR3 protein. A D gene is named only where the DNA matches it firmly. Where a row states a size, it is once, few, many or the class of an expanded clone; other rows omit it.

d_call: .; v_call: TRBV18; clone_size: .; cdr3_aa: CASSPQLGDNEQFF
d_call: .; v_call: TRBV3-1; clone_size: .; cdr3_aa: CASSQDRIGGLTDTQYF
d_call: .; v_call: TRBV3-1; clone_size: .; cdr3_aa: CASSQGYSNQPQHF
d_call: TRBD2; v_call: TRBV3-1; clone_size: .; cdr3_aa: CASSLGLAETDTQYF
d_call: .; v_call: TRBV29-1; clone_size: .; cdr3_aa: CSVEPAWGPQGTQYF
d_call: .; v_call: TRBV28; clone_size: once; cdr3_aa: CASSQAGRVNQPQHF
d_call: .; v_call: TRBV20-1; clone_size: .; cdr3_aa: CSARSYPYEQYF
d_call: .; v_call: TRBV10-3; clone_size: .; cdr3_aa: CAISESEDYGYTF
d_call: .; v_call: TRBV5-1; clone_size: .; cdr3_aa: CASSWKGPQETQYF
d_call: .; v_call: TRBV19; clone_size: .; cdr3_aa: CASSTQGIEAFF
d_call: TRBD1; v_call: TRBV6-5; clone_size: .; cdr3_aa: CASSRGDVNTEAFF
d_call: TRBD2; v_call: TRBV2; clone_size: once; cdr3_aa: CASNLAGGPGVDEQFF
d_call: .; v_call: TRBV7-2; clone_size: .; cdr3_aa: CASSLGVNNEQFF
d_call: .; v_call: TRBV28; clone_size: .; cdr3_aa: CASSLGGKLFF
d_call: .; v_call: TRBV20-1; clone_size: .; cdr3_aa: CSAQRAGAGYNEQFF
d_call: .; v_call: TRBV29-1; clone_size: .; cdr3_aa: CSVYGLDEQYF
d_call: .; v_call: TRBV3-1; clone_size: .; cdr3_aa: CASSYQGREILEQYF
d_call: .; v_call: TRBV3-1; clone_size: once; cdr3_aa: CASSQRGGSYNEQFF
d_call: TRBD2; v_call: TRBV28; clone_size: .; cdr3_aa: CASSSLANPYNEQFF
d_call: .; v_call: TRBV20-1; clone_size: .; cdr3_aa: CSARVAGQLAKNIQYF
d_call: TRBD1; v_call: TRBV28; clone_size: .; cdr3_aa: CASSSLGTGGRMDEQYF
d_call: .; v_call: TRBV10-3; clone_size: .; cdr3_aa: CAMGGDYSTDTQYF
d_call: .; v_call: TRBV12-3/TRBV12-4; clone_size: .; cdr3_aa: CASSPQQETQYF
d_call: .; v_call: TRBV5-1; clone_size: .; cdr3_aa: CASSGGPSQETQYF
d_call: .; v_call: TRBV5-1; clone_size: .; cdr3_aa: CASSPSGPGTTEAFF